This is a list of T cell receptor beta chains from one sample in a study of T cell repertoires in cytomegalovirus infection. TCRdb fed the reads into MiXCR, producing one record per CDR3 protein. The sample includes 270,000 or so distinct CDR3 sequences, 17% seen only once; the top ten take less than 50%. Sequencing was carried out using CD8+ T cells from PBMCs. The receptors here all came from a human donor in good health (CMV status not recorded). Some clones in this sample may be carry-over from other donors' samples. CDR3s include the opening cysteine and the closing phenylalanine or tryptophan. D genes are given only for firm matches. Size tells how often a clone was seen (once, few, many) or the class of an expanded clone, and some rows leave it out.

TGTGCCAGCAGTCCACTTTGGAGGGGGAGCAATCAGCCCCAGCATTTT,CASSPLWRGSNQPQHF,few,-,TRBJ1-5,TRBV28
TGTGCCATCAGTGAGTCGTTTTCGAGCGGGGGGGCCAAGGATACGCAGTATTTT,CAISESFSSGGAKDTQYF,-,TRBD2,TRBJ2-3,TRBV10-3
TGTGCCAGCAGTTACTCGCCAATACCGGGACTAGGAATAACAGATACGCAGTATTTT,CASSYSPIPGLGITDTQYF,few,TRBD2,TRBJ2-3,TRBV6-5
TGTGCCACCAGCAGAGCCGAGGGGGTAGAAGACTATGGCTACACCTTC,CATSRAEGVEDYGYTF,-,-,TRBJ1-2,TRBV15
TGTGCCAGCAGCACCCGGGACAGGGGGGGATACGAGCAGTACTTC,CASSTRDRGGYEQYF,-,TRBD1,TRBJ2-7,TRBV5-4
TGTGCCAGCAGTTTGGCCAGGGTTAACACCGGGGAGCTGTTTTTT,CASSLARVNTGELFF,many,-,TRBJ2-2,TRBV12-3/TRBV12-4
TGCAGCGTTGAATTTTTGACAAATATCTATGGCTACACCTTC,CSVEFLTNIYGYTF,few,-,TRBJ1-2,TRBV29-1
TGTGCCAGCAGCTCGTTCCGGGACAGGGGCAGGGAGACCCAGTACTTC,CASSSFRDRGRETQYF,-,TRBD1,TRBJ2-5,TRBV5-6
TGTGCCAGCAGCCCTATCCGGGACAGGGACTATGGCTACACCTTC,CASSPIRDRDYGYTF,-,TRBD1,TRBJ1-2,TRBV3-1
TGTGCCAGCAGTTTAAGGGGACAGGTACCTGGAAACACCATATATTTT,CASSLRGQVPGNTIYF,many,TRBD1,TRBJ1-3,TRBV12-3/TRBV12-4
TGCAGCGGACAGGGGGCGAACACTGAAGCTTTCTTT,CSGQGANTEAFF,-,TRBD1,TRBJ1-1,TRBV29-1
TGTGCTAGCAGTCGGGGGGACCGTATCACCGGGGAGCTGTTTTTT,CASSRGDRITGELFF,many,TRBD2,TRBJ2-2,TRBV7-7
TGTGCCAGCAGCGGCGGGACTAGCGGTTACAATGAGCAGTTCTTC,CASSGGTSGYNEQFF,-,TRBD2,TRBJ2-1,TRBV9
TGCGCCAGCAGCTTGTTTTGGACAGGGAAGTCTGGGGCCAACGTCCTGACTTTC,CASSLFWTGKSGANVLTF,-,TRBD1,TRBJ2-6,TRBV5-1
TGCAGTGCTAGCAAGGGACAACCGAACACTGAAGCTTTCTTT,CSASKGQPNTEAFF,few,-,TRBJ1-1,TRBV20-1
TGTGCCAGCAGCTCGACAGGGGGTATCGATGAGCAGTTCTTC,CASSSTGGIDEQFF,many,TRBD1,TRBJ2-1,TRBV7-6
TGTGCCAGCAGCCCCCAGGGGGGGACTGAAGCTTTCTTT,CASSPQGGTEAFF,many,TRBD1,TRBJ1-1,TRBV6-2/TRBV6-3
TGTGCCAGCAGCCCAAGTCGACAGGGGGCAGGTACTGAAGCTTTCTTT,CASSPSRQGAGTEAFF,many,TRBD1,TRBJ1-1,TRBV7-9
TGTGCCAGCAGCTCGGGACAGGGAGATACTGAAGCTTTCTTT,CASSSGQGDTEAFF,many,TRBD1,TRBJ1-1,TRBV7-8
TGCAGTGCCCTGGGACGGACAATGAACACTGAAGCTTTCTTT,CSALGRTMNTEAFF,-,-,TRBJ1-1,TRBV20-1
TGTGCCACCAGGGATCCCCGCACAGATACGCAGTATTTT,CATRDPRTDTQYF,-,-,TRBJ2-3,TRBV24-1
TGCGCCAGCAGCCTTGGACAGGGACAAGGGACCCAGTACTTC,CASSLGQGQGTQYF,few,TRBD1,TRBJ2-5,TRBV4-1